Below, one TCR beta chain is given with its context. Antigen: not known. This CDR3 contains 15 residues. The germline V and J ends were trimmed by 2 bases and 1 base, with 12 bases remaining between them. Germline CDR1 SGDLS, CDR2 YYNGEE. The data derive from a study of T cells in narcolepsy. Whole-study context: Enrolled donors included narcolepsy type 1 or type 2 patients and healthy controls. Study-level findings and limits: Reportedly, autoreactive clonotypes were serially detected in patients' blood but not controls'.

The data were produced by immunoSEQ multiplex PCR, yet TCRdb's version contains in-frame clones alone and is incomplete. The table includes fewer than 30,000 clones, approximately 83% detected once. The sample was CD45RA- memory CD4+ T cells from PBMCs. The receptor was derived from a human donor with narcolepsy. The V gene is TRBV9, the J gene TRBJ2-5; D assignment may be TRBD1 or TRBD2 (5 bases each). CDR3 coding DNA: TGTGCCAGCAGCGTGGGGGACGGAACCCAAGAGACCCAGTACTTC. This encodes CASSVGDGTQETQYF.